This TCR beta chain was obtained from a study of blood T cell repertoires in COVID-19. Background on the study: The study drew acute and convalescent COVID-19 samples from the United States, Italy and Spain. The cDNA or gDNA used as material had been derived from T cells, B-cell-depleted T cells, or PBMCs.

Per the authors' pipeline: It was from reference gene primer amplification that nucleated cell counts were estimated. Repertoires were generated with immunoSEQ multiplex PCR, while TCRdb's copy carries only in-frame clones and drops some. V, J and clone size derive from that table, while D and trimming were established from the DNA sequence. Of under 300,000 clones listed, 80% to 85% are singletons. This sequence originates from a woman aged 55-70 years with active or convalescent COVID-19. The sequencing input was peripheral blood.

The DNA of the CDR3 is TGTGCCAGCAGTTTACGATCAGTGGGGAGGGGGACTGAAGCTTTCTTT. Translating it yields CASSLRSVGRGTEAFF. The genes are TRBV27 and TRBJ1-1, with D possibly TRBD1 on 6 matching bases. Looked up from germline, CDR1 is MNHEY and CDR2 is SMNVEV (reference sequence). This CDR3 region has 16 residues. The V end was cut by 2 bases, the J end by 5 bases, with 18 bases between.